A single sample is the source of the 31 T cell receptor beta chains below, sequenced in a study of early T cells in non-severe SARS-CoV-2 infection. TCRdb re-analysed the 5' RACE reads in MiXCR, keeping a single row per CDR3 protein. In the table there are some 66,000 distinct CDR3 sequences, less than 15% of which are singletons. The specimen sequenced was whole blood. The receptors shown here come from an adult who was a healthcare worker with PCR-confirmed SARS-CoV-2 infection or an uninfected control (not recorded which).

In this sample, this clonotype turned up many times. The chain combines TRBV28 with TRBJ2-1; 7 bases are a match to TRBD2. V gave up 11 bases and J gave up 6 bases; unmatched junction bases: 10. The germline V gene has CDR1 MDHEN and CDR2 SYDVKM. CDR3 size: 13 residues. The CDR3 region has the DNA TGTGCCGGTCTGAGGGCGGGAGCCAATGAGCAGTTCTTC. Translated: CAGLRAGANEQFF.

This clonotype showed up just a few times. The CDR3 loop reads CASSQDRPSGGPATGELFF. DNA of the CDR3: TGCGCCAGCAGCCAAGATAGGCCTAGCGGGGGGCCCGCCACCGGGGAGCTGTTTTTT. The rearrangement joins TRBV4-1 to TRBJ2-2; TRBD2 matches at 11 bases. In germline, CDR1 is MGHRA, CDR2 YSYEKL. The V and J ends lost 0 bases and 4 bases, in that order; junction bases with no gene match: 10. The CDR3 covers 19 residues.

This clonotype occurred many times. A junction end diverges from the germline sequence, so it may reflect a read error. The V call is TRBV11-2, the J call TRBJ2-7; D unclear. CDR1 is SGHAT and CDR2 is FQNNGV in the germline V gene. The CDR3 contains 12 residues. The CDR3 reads CASSLDSPLTFF. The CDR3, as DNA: TGTGCCAGCAGCTTAGATTCCCCCCTCACATTCTTC.

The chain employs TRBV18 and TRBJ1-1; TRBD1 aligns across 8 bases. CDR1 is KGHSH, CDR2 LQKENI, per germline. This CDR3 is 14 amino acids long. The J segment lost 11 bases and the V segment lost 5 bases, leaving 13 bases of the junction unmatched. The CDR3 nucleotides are TGTGCCAGCTCATCCACCTTCCTGACAGGGGAGGCTTTCTTT. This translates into CASSSTFLTGEAFF.

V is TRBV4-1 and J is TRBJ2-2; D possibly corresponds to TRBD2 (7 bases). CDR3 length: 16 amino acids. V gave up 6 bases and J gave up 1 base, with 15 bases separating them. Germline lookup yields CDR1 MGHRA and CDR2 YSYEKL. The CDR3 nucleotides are TGCGCCAGCAGACCAGCGGGACACAGGAACACCGGGGAGCTGTTTTTT. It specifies CASRPAGHRNTGELFF.

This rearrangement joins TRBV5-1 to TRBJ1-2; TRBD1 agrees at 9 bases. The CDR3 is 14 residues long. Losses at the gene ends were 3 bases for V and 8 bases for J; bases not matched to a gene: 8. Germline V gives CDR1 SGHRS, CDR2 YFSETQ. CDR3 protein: CASSSAGQGNGYTF. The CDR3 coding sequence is TGCGCCAGCAGCTCAGCGGGACAGGGAAACGGCTACACCTTC.

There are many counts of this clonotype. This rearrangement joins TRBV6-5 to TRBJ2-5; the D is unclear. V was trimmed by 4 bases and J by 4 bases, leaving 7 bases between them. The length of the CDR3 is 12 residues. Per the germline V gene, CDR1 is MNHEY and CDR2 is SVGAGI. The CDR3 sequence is CASSLVGETQYF. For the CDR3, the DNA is TGTGCCAGCAGTTTGGTGGGAGAGACCCAGTACTTC.

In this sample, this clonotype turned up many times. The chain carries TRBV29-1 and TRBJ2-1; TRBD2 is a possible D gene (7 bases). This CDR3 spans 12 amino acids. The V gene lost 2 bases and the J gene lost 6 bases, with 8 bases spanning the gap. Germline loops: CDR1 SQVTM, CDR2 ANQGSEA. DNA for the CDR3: TGCAGCGTTGAAAGGGGGGGCAATGAGCAGTTCTTC. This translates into CSVERGGNEQFF.

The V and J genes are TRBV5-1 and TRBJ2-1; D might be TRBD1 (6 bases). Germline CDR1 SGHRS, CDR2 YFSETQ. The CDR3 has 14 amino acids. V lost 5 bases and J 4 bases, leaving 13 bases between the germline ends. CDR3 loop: CASRTDSQYNEQFF. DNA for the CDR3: TGCGCCAGCAGAACGGACAGCCAATACAATGAGCAGTTCTTC.

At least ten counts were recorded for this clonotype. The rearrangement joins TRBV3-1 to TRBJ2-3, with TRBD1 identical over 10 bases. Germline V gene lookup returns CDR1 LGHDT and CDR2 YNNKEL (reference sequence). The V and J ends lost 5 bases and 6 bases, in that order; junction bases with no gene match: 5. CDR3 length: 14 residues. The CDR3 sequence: CASSTRTGGDTQYF. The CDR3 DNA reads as TGTGCCAGCAGCACCCGGACAGGGGGGGATACGCAGTATTTT.

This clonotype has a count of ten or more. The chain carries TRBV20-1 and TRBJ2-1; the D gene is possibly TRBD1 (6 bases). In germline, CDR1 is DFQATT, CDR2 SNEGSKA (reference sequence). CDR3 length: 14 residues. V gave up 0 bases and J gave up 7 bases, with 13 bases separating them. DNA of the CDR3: TGCAGTGCTAGAGATCGTCACAGGGTAAATGAGCAGTTCTTC. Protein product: CSARDRHRVNEQFF.

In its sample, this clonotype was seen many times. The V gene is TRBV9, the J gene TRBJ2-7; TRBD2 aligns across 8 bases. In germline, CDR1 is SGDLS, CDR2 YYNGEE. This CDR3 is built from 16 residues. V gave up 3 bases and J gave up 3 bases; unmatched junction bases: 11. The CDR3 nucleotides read TGTGCCAGCAGCGCCCACCCCGGGGGGGGAATCTACGAGCAGTACTTC. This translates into CASSAHPGGGIYEQYF.

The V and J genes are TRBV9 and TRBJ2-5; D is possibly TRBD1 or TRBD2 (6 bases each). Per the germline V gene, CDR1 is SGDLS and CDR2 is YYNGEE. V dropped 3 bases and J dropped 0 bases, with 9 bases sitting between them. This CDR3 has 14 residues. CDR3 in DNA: TGTGCCAGCAGCGGGGGGGCTTACCAAGAGACCCAGTACTTC. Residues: CASSGGAYQETQYF.

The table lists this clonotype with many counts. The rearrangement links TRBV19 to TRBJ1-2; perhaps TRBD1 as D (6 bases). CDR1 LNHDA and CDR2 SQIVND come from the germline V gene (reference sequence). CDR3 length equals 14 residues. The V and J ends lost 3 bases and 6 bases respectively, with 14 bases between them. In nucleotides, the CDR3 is TGTGCCAGTAGTATTGTAGGGGGAATGGATGGCTACACCTTC. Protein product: CASSIVGGMDGYTF.

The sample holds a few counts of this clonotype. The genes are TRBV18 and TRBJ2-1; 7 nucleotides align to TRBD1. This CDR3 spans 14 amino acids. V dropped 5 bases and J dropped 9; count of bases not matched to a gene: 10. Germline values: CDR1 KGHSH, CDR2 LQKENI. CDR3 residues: CASSGLAGGGEQFF. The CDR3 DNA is TGTGCCAGCTCAGGGCTCGCAGGGGGTGGTGAGCAGTTCTTC.

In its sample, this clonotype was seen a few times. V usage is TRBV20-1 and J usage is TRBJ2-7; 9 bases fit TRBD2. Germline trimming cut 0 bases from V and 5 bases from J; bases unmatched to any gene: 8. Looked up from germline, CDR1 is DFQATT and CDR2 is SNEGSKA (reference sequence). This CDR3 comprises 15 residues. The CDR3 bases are TGCAGTGCTAGAGATCACGATAGCGGGAGCCACGAGCAGTACTTC. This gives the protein CSARDHDSGSHEQYF.

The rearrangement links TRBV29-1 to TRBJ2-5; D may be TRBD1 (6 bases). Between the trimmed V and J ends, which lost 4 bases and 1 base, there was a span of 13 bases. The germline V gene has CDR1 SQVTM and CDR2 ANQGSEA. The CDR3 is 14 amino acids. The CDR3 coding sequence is TGCAGCGTTGCGCCGGTCAGGGGCCAAGAGACCCAGTACTTC. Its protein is CSVAPVRGQETQYF.

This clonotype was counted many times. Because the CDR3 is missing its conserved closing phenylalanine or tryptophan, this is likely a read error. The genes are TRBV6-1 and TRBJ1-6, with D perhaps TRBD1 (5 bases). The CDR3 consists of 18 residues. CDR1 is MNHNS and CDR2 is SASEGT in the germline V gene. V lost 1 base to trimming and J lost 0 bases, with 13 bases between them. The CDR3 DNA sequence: TGTGCCAGCAGTGAAGTTCGGCAGGGAAGCTCCTATAATTCACCCCTCCACGTT. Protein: CASSEVRQGSSYNSPLHV.

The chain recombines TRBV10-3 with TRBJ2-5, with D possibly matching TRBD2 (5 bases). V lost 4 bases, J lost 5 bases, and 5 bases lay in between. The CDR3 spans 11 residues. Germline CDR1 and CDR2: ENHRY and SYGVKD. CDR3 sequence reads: CAISGEETQYF. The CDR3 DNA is TGTGCCATCAGTGGGGAGGAGACCCAGTACTTC.

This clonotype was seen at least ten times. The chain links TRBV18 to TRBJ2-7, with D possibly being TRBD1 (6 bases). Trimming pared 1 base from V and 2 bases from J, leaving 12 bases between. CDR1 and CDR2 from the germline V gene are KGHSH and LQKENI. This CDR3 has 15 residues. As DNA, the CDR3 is TGTGCCAGCTCACCACGAGGGACAACAACCTACGAGCAGTACTTC. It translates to CASSPRGTTTYEQYF.

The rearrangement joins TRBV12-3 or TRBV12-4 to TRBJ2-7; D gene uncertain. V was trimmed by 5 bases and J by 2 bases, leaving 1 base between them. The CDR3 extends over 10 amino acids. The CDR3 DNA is TGTGCCAGCAGTACCTACGAGCAGTACTTC. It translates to CASSTYEQYF.

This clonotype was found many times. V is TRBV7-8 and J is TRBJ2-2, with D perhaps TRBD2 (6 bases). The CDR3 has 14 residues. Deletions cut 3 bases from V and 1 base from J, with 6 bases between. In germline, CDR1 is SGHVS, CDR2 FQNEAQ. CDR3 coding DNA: TGTGCCAGCAGCTTGCGGGGGAACACCGGGGAGCTGTTTTTT. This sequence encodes CASSLRGNTGELFF.

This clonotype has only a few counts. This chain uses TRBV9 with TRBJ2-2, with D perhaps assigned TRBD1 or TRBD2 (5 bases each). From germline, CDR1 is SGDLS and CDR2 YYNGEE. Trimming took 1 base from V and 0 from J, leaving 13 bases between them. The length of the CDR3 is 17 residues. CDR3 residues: CASSVTGTRTNTGELFF. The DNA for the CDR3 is TGTGCCAGCAGCGTAACCGGGACGCGGACGAACACCGGGGAGCTGTTTTTT.

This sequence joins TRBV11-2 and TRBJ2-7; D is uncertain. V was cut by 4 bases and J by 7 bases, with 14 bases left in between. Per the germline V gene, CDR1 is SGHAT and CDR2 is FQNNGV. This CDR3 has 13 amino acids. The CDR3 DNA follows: TGTGCCAGCAGCTCCGACTGGGCCAGGGAGCAGTACTTC. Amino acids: CASSSDWAREQYF.

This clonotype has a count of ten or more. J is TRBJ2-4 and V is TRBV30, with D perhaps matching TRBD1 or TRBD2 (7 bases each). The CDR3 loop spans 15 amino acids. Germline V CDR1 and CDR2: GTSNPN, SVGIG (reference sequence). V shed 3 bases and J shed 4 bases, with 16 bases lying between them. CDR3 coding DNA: TGTGCCTGGAGGGGGAGGGGGCTTGAGAAAAACATTCAGTACTTC. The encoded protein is CAWRGRGLEKNIQYF.

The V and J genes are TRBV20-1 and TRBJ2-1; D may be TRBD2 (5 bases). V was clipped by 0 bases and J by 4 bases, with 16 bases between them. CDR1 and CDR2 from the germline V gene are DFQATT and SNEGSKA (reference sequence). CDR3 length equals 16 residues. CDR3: CSARDSMERSYNEQFF. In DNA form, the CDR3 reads TGCAGTGCTAGAGATTCAATGGAGCGGAGTTACAATGAGCAGTTCTTC.

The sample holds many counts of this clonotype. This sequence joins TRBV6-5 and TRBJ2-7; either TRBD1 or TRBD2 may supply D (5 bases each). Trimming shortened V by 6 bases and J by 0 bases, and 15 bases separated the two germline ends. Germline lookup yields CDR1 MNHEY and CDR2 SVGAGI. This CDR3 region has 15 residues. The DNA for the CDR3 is TGTGCCAGCAGCCAGGGACCGTTAAGCTCCTACGAGCAGTACTTC. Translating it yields CASSQGPLSSYEQYF.

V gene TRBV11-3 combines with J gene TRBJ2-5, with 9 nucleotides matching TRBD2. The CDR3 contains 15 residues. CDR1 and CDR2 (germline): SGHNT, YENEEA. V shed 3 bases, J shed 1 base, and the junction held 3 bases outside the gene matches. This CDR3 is CASSLGTSSQETQYF. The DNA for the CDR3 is TGTGCCAGCAGCTTGGGGACTAGCTCCCAAGAGACCCAGTACTTC.

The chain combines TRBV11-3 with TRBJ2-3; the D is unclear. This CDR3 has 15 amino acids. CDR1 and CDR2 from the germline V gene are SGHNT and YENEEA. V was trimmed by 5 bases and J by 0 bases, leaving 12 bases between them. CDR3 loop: CASSLILASTDTQYF. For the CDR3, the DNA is TGTGCCAGCAGCCTAATACTGGCTAGCACAGATACGCAGTATTTT. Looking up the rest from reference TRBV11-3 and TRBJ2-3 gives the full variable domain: EAGVVQSPRYKIIEKKQPVAFWCNPISGHNTLYWYLQNLGQGPELLIRYENEEAVDDSQLPKDRFSAERLKGVDSTLKIQPAELGDSAVYLCASSLILASTDTQYFGPGTRLTVL.

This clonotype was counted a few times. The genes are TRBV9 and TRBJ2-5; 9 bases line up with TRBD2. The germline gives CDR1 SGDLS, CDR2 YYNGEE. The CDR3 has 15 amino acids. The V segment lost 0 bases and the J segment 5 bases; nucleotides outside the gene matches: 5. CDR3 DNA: TGTGCCAGCAGCGTAGATGGCGGGGGGGCTGAGACCCAGTACTTC. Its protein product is CASSVDGGGAETQYF.

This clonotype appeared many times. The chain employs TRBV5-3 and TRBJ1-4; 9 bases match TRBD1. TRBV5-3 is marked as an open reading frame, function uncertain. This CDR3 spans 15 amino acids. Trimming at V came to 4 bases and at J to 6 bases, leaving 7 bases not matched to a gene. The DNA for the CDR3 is TGTGCCAGAAGCGCGCCGGGACAGGGAGATGAAAAACTGTTTTTT. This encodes CARSAPGQGDEKLFF.